This TCR beta chain stems from a study of T cells after yellow fever vaccination. This clonotype was observed many times. Its cognate antigen is unknown. General study findings and limits: Faster peaking, at day 5 versus 15, marked a secondary response that was weaker.

From the 5' RACE reads, TCRdb called clonotypes with MiXCR, one entry per CDR3 protein. The sample lists some 320,000 distinct CDR3 sequences, approximately 10% seen once, with about 3.7% in the top ten. The V gene lost 5 bases and the J gene lost 3 bases, with 13 bases spanning the gap. Looked up from germline, CDR1 is DFQATT and CDR2 is SNEGSKA (reference sequence). There are 13 residues in the CDR3. The sample here was CD4+ T cells sorted from PBMCs, taken 5 days after the yellow fever booster vaccination. The genes are TRBV20-1 and TRBJ1-1, with unresolved D. This receptor was taken from a man aged 18 to 30 who received the YFV17D yellow fever vaccine. As DNA, the CDR3 is TGCAGTGCTCCCCCCGTCAGAGACACTGAAGCTTTCTTT. Protein product: CSAPPVRDTEAFF.